This T cell receptor (beta chain) is from a study of blood T cell repertoires in COVID-19. Looking at the study overall: Donors in the United States, Italy and Spain gave samples during acute or convalescent COVID-19.

This CDR3 has 14 residues. From germline, CDR1 is KGHDR and CDR2 SFDVKD. Losses at the gene ends were 4 bases for V and 7 bases for J; bases not matched to a gene: 7. Participants came from under 30 US areas, aged about 18 to 89 years. Participant-reported clinical history was the basis for cohort assignment. Cohort 3 donors were reported recovered after two negative PCRs, clearance, or symptom resolution. Some clones are missing from TCRdb's copy, which holds only in-frame ones; the method was immunoSEQ multiplex PCR. The sample contains over 120,000 clones, 75% to 90% of which appear only once. The clonotype was recovered from a man aged 60 to 69 who had recovered from COVID-19. Sequenced material: PBMCs or T cells enriched from blood (not recorded which). This chain connects TRBV24-1 to TRBJ1-2; 8 bases align to TRBD1. CDR3 residues: CATSDPDRVIGYTF. Here the CDR3 DNA reads TGTGCCACCAGTGACCCGGACAGGGTAATTGGCTACACCTTC.